This entry lists 7 T cell receptor beta chains sequenced from one sample in a study of cytotoxic CD8 clonotypes in ibrutinib-treated CLL. Method: immunoSEQ multiplex PCR; TCRdb's copy keeps in-frame clones and lacks some. The sample contains approximately 35,000 clones, roughly two thirds of which appear only once. This material consisted of PBMCs, taken at disease progression, from a patient treated with ibrutinib. The receptors derive from a human donor with chronic lymphocytic leukemia.

This sequence joins TRBV19 and TRBJ2-2; TRBD1 matches at 8 bases. Germline V gene sequence: CDR1 LNHDA, CDR2 SQIVND (reference sequence). The CDR3 contains 16 residues. The trim removed 3 bases at V and 4 bases at J, leaving 7 bases unmatched. Here the CDR3 reads CASSMAGGRSTGELFF. For the CDR3, the DNA is TGTGCCAGTAGTATGGCAGGGGGCCGTAGCACCGGGGAGCTGTTTTTT.

The chain has TRBV12-5 and TRBJ2-1; a weak D match, TRBD2 (6 bases). Germline lookup yields CDR1 LGHNT and CDR2 FRNRAP. The V end was cut by 6 bases, the J end by 7 bases, with 19 bases between. The CDR3 covers 15 residues. CDR3 nucleotide sequence: TGTGCTAGTGGCCGTGAGTTGGGGGGATTGAATGAGCAGTTCTTC. The encoded protein is CASGRELGGLNEQFF.

This sequence joins TRBV6-5 and TRBJ2-5; either TRBD1 or TRBD2 may fit D (5 bases each). This CDR3 comprises 15 residues. Trimming removed 6 bases from V and 5 bases from J, with 19 bases in between. The germline CDR1 and CDR2 sequences are MNHEY and SVGAGI. This CDR3 is CASSPEKGPGETQYF. The CDR3 nucleotides read TGTGCCAGCAGCCCCGAAAAGGGGCCGGGGGAGACCCAGTACTTC.

The chain combines TRBV19 with TRBJ1-1; 8 nucleotides match TRBD1. The V gene end was trimmed by 9 bases and the J gene end by 2 bases; junction bases not matched to a gene: 8. There are 14 residues in the CDR3. Per the germline V gene, CDR1 is LNHDA and CDR2 is SQIVND (reference sequence). The CDR3 reads CASKKGQANTEAFF. In DNA form, the CDR3 reads TGTGCCAGCAAGAAGGGACAGGCTAACACTGAAGCTTTCTTT.

The table lists this clone with a few counts. The chain employs TRBV7-8 and TRBJ1-5, with 9 positions matching TRBD1. The germline CDR1 and CDR2 sequences are SGHVS and FQNEAQ. The CDR3 extends over 15 amino acids. V lost 5 bases, J lost 3 bases, and 5 bases stayed unmatched. The chain's CDR3 is CASSSGDRVNQPQHF. DNA of the CDR3: TGTGCCAGCAGCAGCGGGGACAGGGTCAATCAGCCCCAGCATTTT.

A word on this clone: Other DNA sequences in this sample translate to the same CDR3. The chain uses TRBV6-1 and TRBJ2-7; D may be TRBD1 (6 bases). Per germline, CDR1 MNHNS and CDR2 SASEGT. The germline V and J ends were trimmed by 7 bases and 3 bases, with 13 bases remaining between them. The CDR3 loop spans 13 amino acids. The CDR3 region is CASTRQVFYEQYF. CDR3 nucleotide sequence: TGTGCCAGCACCAGACAGGTCTTCTACGAGCAGTACTTC.

This clone was seen only once. The chain links TRBV5-5 to TRBJ2-1; D is perhaps TRBD2 (6 bases). The CDR3 extends over 12 amino acids. The V gene lost 0 bases and the J gene lost 15 bases, with 13 bases spanning the gap. Germline V gene sequence: CDR1 SGHKS, CDR2 YYEKEE (reference sequence). Here the CDR3 DNA reads TGTGCCAGCAGCTTGGTCCGGGGGATCGGGTTCTTC. Amino acids: CASSLVRGIGFF.